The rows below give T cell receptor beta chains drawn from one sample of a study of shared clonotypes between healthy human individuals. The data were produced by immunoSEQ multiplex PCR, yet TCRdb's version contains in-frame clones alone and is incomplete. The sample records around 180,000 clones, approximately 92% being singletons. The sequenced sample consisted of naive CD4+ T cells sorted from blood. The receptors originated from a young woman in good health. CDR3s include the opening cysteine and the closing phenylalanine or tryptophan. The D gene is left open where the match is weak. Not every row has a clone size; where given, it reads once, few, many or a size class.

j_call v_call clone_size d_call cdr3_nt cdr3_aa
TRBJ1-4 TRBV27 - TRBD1 TGTGCCAGCAGTGACAGGGTTGAAAAACTGTTTTTT CASSDRVEKLFF
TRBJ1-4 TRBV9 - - TGTGCCAGCAGCGTCCGGGACCTCAGCGAAAAACTGTTTTTT CASSVRDLSEKLFF
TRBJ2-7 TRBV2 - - TGTGCCAGCAGTGAATTTTCGGGTGACGAGCAGTACTTC CASSEFSGDEQYF
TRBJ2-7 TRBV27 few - TGTGCCAGCACACCTCTCGAGGGTAGATCGGTCGACGAGCAGTACTTC CASTPLEGRSVDEQYF
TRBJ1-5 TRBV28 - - TGTGCCAGCAGTTTACTGGGCCAGCCCCAGCATTTT CASSLLGQPQHF
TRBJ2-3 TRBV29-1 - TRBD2 TGCAGCTCACTGGGCCAGGGAGGGGACACGCAGTATTTT CSSLGQGGDTQYF
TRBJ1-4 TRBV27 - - TGTGCCAGCAGTTTACGGGCAACAACTAATGAAAAACTGTTTTTT CASSLRATTNEKLFF
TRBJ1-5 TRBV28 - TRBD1 TGTGCCAGCGGGGGACAGGTCCGGACCCAGCATTTT CASGGQVRTQHF
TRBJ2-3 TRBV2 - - TGTGCCAGCAGGCCCGAGGGATATACGCAGTATTTT CASRPEGYTQYF
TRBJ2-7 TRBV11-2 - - TGTGCCAGCAGCTTAGGAGTAGTCGGCGGACTAAGCCCCTACGAGCAGTACTTC CASSLGVVGGLSPYEQYF
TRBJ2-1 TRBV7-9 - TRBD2 TGTGCCAGCAGCTTAGGACTAGCGGAATACAATGAGCAGTTCTTC CASSLGLAEYNEQFF
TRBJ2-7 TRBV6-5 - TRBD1 TGTGCCAGCAGTTTTTACCCGGGGACAGAAAACGAGCAGTACTTC CASSFYPGTENEQYF